This TCR beta chain was sequenced for a study of T-cell memory formation after mild COVID-19. General study points: Clones shrinking between day 15 and 85 showed a balanced CD4/CD8 split, and those that grew later tilted toward CD4+. Contracting clones localized mainly to CM and EM when CD4+ and mainly to EMRA when CD8+. That cross-reactive memory joined was suggested by some responding clones appearing in pre-infection memory.

TCR alpha and TCR beta cDNA libraries carrying sample barcodes and UMIs came from 5'RACE with constant-segment primers. TCRdb independently ran MiXCR on the 5' RACE reads; one entry per CDR3 protein. The sample contains a few hundred thousand distinct CDR3 sequences, under 20% of which appear only once. There are 14 residues in the CDR3. V shed 3 bases and J shed 5 bases, with 13 bases lying between them. Per germline, CDR1 MNHEY and CDR2 SMNVEV (reference sequence). As to this clonotype: Its target is not known.

The sample taken for sequencing was PBMCs or a T cell subset sorted from them (not recorded which). The chain recombines TRBV27 with TRBJ1-2; possibly TRBD1 for D (6 bases). The TCR sequence derives from a man aged 18 to 30 who had mild COVID-19 (a few samples of this study predate the infection). Cell type and time point are not known. The CDR3 loop reads CASSLARTEYGYTF. CDR3 DNA: TGTGCCAGCAGTTTGGCGCGGACAGAGTATGGCTACACCTTC.